This T cell receptor (beta chain) was observed in a study of OX40 agonist ivuxolimab in advanced cancers. General study findings and limits: On average, CD8+ T cells showed a greater number of expanded clones than CD4+.

On this clone itself: Its matching antigen is unknown.

Looked up from germline, CDR1 is MDHEN and CDR2 is SYDVKM. V was trimmed by 3 bases and J by 0 bases, leaving 14 bases between them. The CDR3 is 16 residues long. The repertoire was sequenced with immunoSEQ multiplex PCR; TCRdb's copy has only in-frame clones and lacks some. In the table there are about 14,000 clones, 75% to 85% of which are singletons. The sequencing here drew on CD4+ or CD8+ T cells sorted from blood, taken in a trial of the OX40 agonist ivuxolimab. The TCR was taken from an adult with an advanced solid tumor such as melanoma, head and neck, liver or kidney cancer. The rearrangement links TRBV28 to TRBJ1-1, with a possible D match to TRBD1 (5 bases). The CDR3 DNA follows: TGTGCCAGCAGTTTCAGGGACGGCCCCATGAACACTGAAGCTTTCTTT. This codes for CASSFRDGPMNTEAFF.